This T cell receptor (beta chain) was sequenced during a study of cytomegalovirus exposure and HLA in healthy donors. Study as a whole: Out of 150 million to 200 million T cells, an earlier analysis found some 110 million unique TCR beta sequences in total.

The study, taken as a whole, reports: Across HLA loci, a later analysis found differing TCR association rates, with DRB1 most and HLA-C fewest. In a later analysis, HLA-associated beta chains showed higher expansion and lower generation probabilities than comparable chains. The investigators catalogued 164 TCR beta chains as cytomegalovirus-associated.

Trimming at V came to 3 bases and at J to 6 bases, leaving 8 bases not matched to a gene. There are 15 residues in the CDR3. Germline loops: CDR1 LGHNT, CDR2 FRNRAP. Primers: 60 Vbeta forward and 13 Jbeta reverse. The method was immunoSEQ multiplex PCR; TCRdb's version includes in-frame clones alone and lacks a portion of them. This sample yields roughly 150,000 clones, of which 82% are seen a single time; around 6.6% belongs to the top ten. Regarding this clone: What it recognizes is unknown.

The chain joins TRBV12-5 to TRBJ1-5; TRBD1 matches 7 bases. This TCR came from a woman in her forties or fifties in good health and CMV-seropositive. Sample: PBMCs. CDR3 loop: CASGFQGVQGQPQHF. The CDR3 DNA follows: TGTGCTAGTGGTTTCCAGGGGGTCCAAGGTCAGCCCCAGCATTTT.